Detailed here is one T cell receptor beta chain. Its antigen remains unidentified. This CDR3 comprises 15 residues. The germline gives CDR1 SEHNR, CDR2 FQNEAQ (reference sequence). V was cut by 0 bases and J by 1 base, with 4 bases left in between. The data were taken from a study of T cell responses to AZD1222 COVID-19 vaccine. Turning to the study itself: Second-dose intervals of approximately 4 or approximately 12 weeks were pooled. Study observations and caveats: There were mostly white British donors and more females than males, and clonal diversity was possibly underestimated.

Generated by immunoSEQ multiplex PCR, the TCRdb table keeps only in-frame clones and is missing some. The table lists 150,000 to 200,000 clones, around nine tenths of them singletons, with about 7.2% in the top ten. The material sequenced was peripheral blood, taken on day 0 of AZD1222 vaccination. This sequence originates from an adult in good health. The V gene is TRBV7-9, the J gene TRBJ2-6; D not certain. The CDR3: CASSLAGSGANVLTF. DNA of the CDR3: TGTGCCAGCAGCTTAGCGGGATCTGGGGCCAACGTCCTGACTTTC.